The 12 T cell receptor beta chains listed next were all sequenced from one sample in a study of STAT5B mutations in CD4+ large granular lymphocyte leukemia. The method was immunoSEQ multiplex PCR; TCRdb's version includes in-frame clones alone and lacks a portion of them. The sample contains 20,000 to 25,000 clones, roughly 83% of which appear only once. Sequenced sample: CD4+ T cells from blood buffy coats. All receptors derive from a human donor in good health.

This chain joins TRBV10-1 and TRBJ2-1, with 10 bases fitting TRBD2. CDR3 size: 15 residues. V trimming: 5 bases; J trimming: 4 bases; junction bases outside the gene matches: 5. Germline assignment: CDR1 WNHNN and CDR2 SYGVQD (reference sequence). Written as DNA, the CDR3 is TGCGCCAGCAGTAGCGGGGGGGGTTTATACAATGAGCAGTTCTTC. This encodes CASSSGGGLYNEQFF.

The chain combines TRBV10-3 with TRBJ2-7; 7 bases map to TRBD1. Germline assignment: CDR1 ENHRY and CDR2 SYGVKD. The CDR3 length is 14 residues. V trimming: 5 bases; J trimming: 4 bases; junction bases outside the gene matches: 8. CDR3 loop: CAISQGDSRYEQYF. For the CDR3, the DNA is TGTGCCATCAGTCAGGGGGACAGTCGTTACGAGCAGTACTTC.

The V gene is TRBV30, the J gene TRBJ1-2, with 11 bases fitting TRBD1. There are 12 residues in the CDR3. Trimming took 7 bases from V and 7 from J; bases not matched to a gene: 5. Germline assignment: CDR1 GTSNPN and CDR2 SVGIG (reference sequence). As DNA, the CDR3 is TGTGCCTTCGGACAGGGGGCGGGTGGCTACACCTTC. The encoded protein is CAFGQGAGGYTF.

The chain is built from TRBV19 and TRBJ1-5; 8 positions agree with TRBD1. This CDR3 is built from 16 residues. V shed 5 bases and J 0 bases; nucleotides not matched to a gene: 6. Germline V gene data show CDR1 as LNHDA and CDR2 as SQIVND (reference sequence). This chain's CDR3 is CASSGGQVHSNQPQHF. The CDR3 DNA is TGTGCCAGTAGTGGGGGACAGGTCCATAGCAATCAGCCCCAGCATTTT.

This clone was seen more than once but under ten times. The CDR3 is CATRDTLNTEAFF. The CDR3, as DNA: TGTGCCACCAGAGACACCTTGAACACTGAAGCTTTCTTT. The chain carries TRBV15 and TRBJ1-1, with D uncertain. The CDR3 covers 13 residues. The germline V gene has CDR1 LNHNV and CDR2 YYDKDF (reference sequence). The germline V and J ends were trimmed by 6 bases and 0 bases, with 8 bases remaining between them.

For the CDR3, the DNA is TGTGCCAGCAGGGGCCCGGGGAATGAGCAGTTCTTC. This codes for CASRGPGNEQFF. The chain has TRBV27 and TRBJ2-1; D may be TRBD2 (5 bases). The CDR3 has 12 amino acids. The V gene lost 6 bases and the J gene lost 7 bases, with 10 bases spanning the gap. CDR1 is MNHEY and CDR2 is SMNVEV in the germline V gene (reference sequence).

The chain recombines TRBV29-1 with TRBJ2-5, with D unclear. V dropped 8 bases and J dropped 5 bases, with 9 bases sitting between them. The CDR3 has 10 amino acids. Germline V lookup: CDR1 SQVTM, CDR2 ANQGSEA. CDR3 DNA sequence: TGCAGCACGACGTATGAGACCCAGTACTTC. It encodes CSTTYETQYF.

The chain links TRBV11-3 to TRBJ1-1, with D perhaps matching TRBD1 (5 bases). CDR1 SGHNT and CDR2 YENEEA come from the germline V gene. The CDR3 is made up of 13 amino acids. The V gene lost 3 bases and the J gene lost 7 bases, with 12 bases spanning the gap. Here the CDR3 DNA reads TGTGCCAGCAGCTTCCCGGGGCAAGTTGAAGCTTTCTTT. This translates into CASSFPGQVEAFF.

The J gene is TRBJ2-7, the V gene TRBV6-5; 10 positions agree with TRBD1. Trimming took 6 bases from V and 4 from J; bases not matched to a gene: 9. The germline CDR1 and CDR2 sequences are MNHEY and SVGAGI. This CDR3 has 15 amino acids. Here the CDR3 reads CASRSGQGDVYEQYF. The CDR3 nucleotides read TGTGCCAGCAGATCCGGACAGGGGGACGTTTACGAGCAGTACTTC.

This clone was picked up a small number of times. The chain has TRBV7-8 and TRBJ1-5; the match to TRBD1 covers 8 bases. CDR3 length: 17 amino acids. V shed 5 bases, J shed 0 bases, and the junction held 9 bases outside the gene matches. Germline lookup yields CDR1 SGHVS and CDR2 FQNEAQ. CDR3 amino acids: CASSPDRGPYSNQPQHF. The DNA for the CDR3 is TGTGCCAGCAGCCCAGACAGGGGACCTTATAGCAATCAGCCCCAGCATTTT.

The CDR3 DNA follows: TGTGCCAGCAGCTTGGTGGTCTCTAGCACAGATACGCAGTATTTT. This codes for CASSLVVSSTDTQYF. The rearrangement links TRBV5-4 to TRBJ2-3; D unclear. Germline V gene lookup returns CDR1 SGHNT and CDR2 YYREEE (reference sequence). Deletions cut 0 bases from V and 0 bases from J, with 8 bases between. The length of the CDR3 is 15 residues. The complete variable domain, with remaining parts taken from reference TRBV5-4 and TRBJ2-3, reads ETGVTQSPTHLIKTRGQQVTLRCSSQSGHNTVSWYQQALGQGPQFIFQYYREEENGRGNFPPRFSGLQFPNYSSELNVNALELDDSALYLCASSLVVSSTDTQYFGPGTRLTVL.

V gene TRBV5-4 combines with J gene TRBJ1-3; D might be TRBD1 (5 bases). Per germline, CDR1 SGHNT and CDR2 YYREEE (reference sequence). V was trimmed by 0 bases and J by 4 bases, leaving 11 bases between them. The CDR3 length is 15 residues. This CDR3 is CASSLGGVGGNTIYF. The CDR3 DNA is TGTGCCAGCAGCTTGGGGGGGGTTGGAGGAAACACCATATATTTT.